Presented here are 9 T cell receptor beta chains from one specimen sequenced in a study of cytomegalovirus exposure and HLA in healthy donors. The PCR had 60 Vbeta and 13 Jbeta primers. Profiling relied on immunoSEQ multiplex PCR, and the TCRdb table lists in-frame clones only, not all of them. The sample has 110,000 to 150,000 clones; 60% to 75% are singletons. Source material: PBMCs. The receptors shown here come from a man aged 25-40 years in good health and CMV-seronegative.

V usage is TRBV19 and J usage is TRBJ1-1; the D is unclear. V was shortened by 6 bases and J by 6 bases, with 14 bases between the two germline ends. The V gene's germline CDR1 is LNHDA and CDR2 SQIVND (reference sequence). This CDR3 is 13 amino acids long. The CDR3 loop is CASSTTASPEAFF. The CDR3 DNA reads TGTGCCAGTAGCACAACAGCTTCCCCTGAAGCTTTCTTT. The full variable domain, completed using reference TRBV19 and TRBJ1-1, is DGGITQSPKYLFRKEGQNVTLSCEQNLNHDAMYWYRQDPGQGLRLIYYSQIVNDFQKGDIAEGYSVSREKKESFPLTVTSAQKNPTAFYLCASSTTASPEAFFGQGTRLTVV.

The chain carries TRBV7-3 and TRBJ2-1; 11 positions match TRBD2. The CDR3 is made up of 16 amino acids. Germline V gene lookup returns CDR1 SGHTA and CDR2 FQGTGA. V lost 2 bases to trimming and J lost 5 bases; unmatched junction nucleotides: 5. The CDR3 region is CASSLHSGGADNEQFF. The DNA of the CDR3 is TGTGCCAGCAGCTTACATAGCGGGGGGGCCGACAATGAGCAGTTCTTC.

This clone was picked up a small number of times. The V gene is TRBV7-6, the J gene TRBJ2-7; no reliable D call. Germline-derived CDR1 and CDR2 are SGHVS and FNYEAQ. V lost 0 bases to trimming and J lost 5 bases, with 8 bases between them. This CDR3 region has 13 residues. The CDR3 here is CASSLARAHEQYF. In nucleotides, the CDR3 is TGTGCCAGCAGCTTAGCGCGAGCGCACGAGCAGTACTTC.

This clone has just one count. This chain connects TRBV19 to TRBJ2-1, with 10 bases identical to TRBD2. Germline-derived CDR1 and CDR2 are LNHDA and SQIVND (reference sequence). V trimming: 5 bases; J trimming: 12 bases; junction bases outside the gene matches: 7. The CDR3 has 13 residues. Written as DNA, the CDR3 is TGTGCCAGTAGTGGTACGACTAGCGGGCGGCAGTTCTTC. Protein: CASSGTTSGRQFF.

This clone was counted a single time. The chain joins TRBV6-5 to TRBJ2-4; TRBD2 aligns across 7 bases. The CDR3 runs to 15 residues. CDR1 is MNHEY and CDR2 is SVGAGI in the germline V gene. The junction had 10 bases not matched to a gene; V was cut back by 5 bases and J by 6 bases. In DNA form, the CDR3 reads TGTGCCAGCAGTCCCCCCGGACTAGATAGAAACATTCAGTACTTC. Its protein is CASSPPGLDRNIQYF.

The chain joins TRBV7-8 to TRBJ1-3; D unresolved. This CDR3 is 13 amino acids long. Between the trimmed V and J ends, which lost 5 bases and 7 bases, there was a span of 12 bases. CDR1 is SGHVS and CDR2 is FQNEAQ in the germline V gene. In nucleotides, the CDR3 is TGTGCCAGCAGCCAGAGACCGGGGAACACCATATATTTT. Translation: CASSQRPGNTIYF. Together with reference TRBV7-8 and TRBJ1-3, the CDR3 gives the full variable domain: GAGVSQSPRYKVAKRGQDVALRCDPISGHVSLFWYQQALGQGPEFLTYFQNEAQLDKSGLPSDRFFAERPEGSVSTLKIQRTQQEDSAVYLCASSQRPGNTIYFGEGSWLTVV.

The chain joins TRBV19 to TRBJ1-2; D may be TRBD1 (5 bases). The CDR3 totals 12 residues. Germline assignment: CDR1 LNHDA and CDR2 SQIVND (reference sequence). The ends were cut back, 4 bases at V and 13 bases at J, with 16 bases in the middle. This chain's CDR3 is CASSRQWGSLTF. As DNA, the CDR3 is TGTGCCAGTAGTAGACAGTGGGGCTCGCTCACCTTC.

The chain recombines TRBV6-6 with TRBJ2-6, with TRBD1 identical over 9 bases. With 6 bases clipped from V and 1 base from J, the junction kept 4 bases outside the gene matches. The germline V gene has CDR1 MNHNY and CDR2 SVGAGI (reference sequence). The CDR3 has 16 residues. In DNA form, the CDR3 reads TGTGCCAGCAGGTCCGGGACAGGGTCTGGGGCCAACGTCCTGACTTTC. This sequence encodes CASRSGTGSGANVLTF.

The J gene is TRBJ1-2, the V gene TRBV28; D is uncertain. Deletions cut 1 base from V and 4 bases from J, with 13 bases between. The CDR3 extends over 15 amino acids. The germline V gene has CDR1 MDHEN and CDR2 SYDVKM. CDR3 region: CASSLFRGSSYGYTF. The CDR3 DNA follows: TGTGCCAGCAGTTTATTCCGGGGATCAAGCTATGGCTACACCTTC.